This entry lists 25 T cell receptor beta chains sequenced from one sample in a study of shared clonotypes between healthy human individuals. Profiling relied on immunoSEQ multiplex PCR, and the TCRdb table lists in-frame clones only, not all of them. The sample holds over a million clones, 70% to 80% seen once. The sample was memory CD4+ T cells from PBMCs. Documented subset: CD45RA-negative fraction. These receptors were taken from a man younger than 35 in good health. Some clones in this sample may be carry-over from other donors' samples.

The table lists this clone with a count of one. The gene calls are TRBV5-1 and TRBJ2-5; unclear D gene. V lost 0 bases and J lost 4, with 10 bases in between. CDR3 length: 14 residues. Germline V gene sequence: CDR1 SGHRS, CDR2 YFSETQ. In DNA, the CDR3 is TGCGCCAGCAGCTTGGCTGCAGGACCAGAGACCCAGTACTTC. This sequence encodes CASSLAAGPETQYF. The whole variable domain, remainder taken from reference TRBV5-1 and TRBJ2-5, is KAGVTQTPRYLIKTRGQQVTLSCSPISGHRSVSWYQQTPGQGLQFLFEYFSETQRNKGNFPGRFSGRQFSNSRSEMNVSTLELGDSALYLCASSLAAGPETQYFGPGTRLLVL.

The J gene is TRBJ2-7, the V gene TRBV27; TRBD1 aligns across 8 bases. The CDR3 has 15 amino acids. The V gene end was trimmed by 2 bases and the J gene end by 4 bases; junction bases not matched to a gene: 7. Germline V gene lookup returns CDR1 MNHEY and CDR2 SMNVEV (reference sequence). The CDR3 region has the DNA TGTGCCAGCAGTTTAGCGTCCAGGGGGCGTTACGAGCAGTACTTC. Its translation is CASSLASRGRYEQYF.

Here the CDR3 DNA reads TGTGCCAGCAGCAAAACTCGACAAGGCCGGACCCAGTACTTC. It encodes CASSKTRQGRTQYF. The rearrangement uses TRBV28 and TRBJ2-5, with no clear D. The germline V gene encodes CDR1 MDHEN and CDR2 SYDVKM. Trimming took off 6 bases at V and 7 bases at J, with 18 bases between the two ends. The CDR3 runs 14 residues.

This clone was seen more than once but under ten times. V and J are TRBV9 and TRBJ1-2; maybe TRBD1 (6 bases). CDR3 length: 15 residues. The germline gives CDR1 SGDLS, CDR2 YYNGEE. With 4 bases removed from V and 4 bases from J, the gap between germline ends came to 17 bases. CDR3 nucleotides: TGTGCCAGCAGCCGTAATTCACAGGGCCCCTATGGCTACACCTTC. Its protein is CASSRNSQGPYGYTF.

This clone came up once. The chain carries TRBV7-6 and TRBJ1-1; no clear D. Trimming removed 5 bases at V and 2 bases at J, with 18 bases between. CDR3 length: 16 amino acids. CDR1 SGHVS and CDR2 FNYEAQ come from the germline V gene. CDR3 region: CASSIGPNRVNTEAFF. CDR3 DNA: TGTGCCAGCAGCATCGGGCCGAATCGGGTCAACACTGAAGCTTTCTTT.

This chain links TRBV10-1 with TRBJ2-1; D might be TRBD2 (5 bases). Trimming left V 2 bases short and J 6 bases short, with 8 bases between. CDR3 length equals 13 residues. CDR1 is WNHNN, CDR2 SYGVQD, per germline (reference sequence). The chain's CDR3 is CASSESTSNEQFF. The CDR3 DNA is TGCGCCAGCAGTGAGAGTACTAGCAATGAGCAGTTCTTC.

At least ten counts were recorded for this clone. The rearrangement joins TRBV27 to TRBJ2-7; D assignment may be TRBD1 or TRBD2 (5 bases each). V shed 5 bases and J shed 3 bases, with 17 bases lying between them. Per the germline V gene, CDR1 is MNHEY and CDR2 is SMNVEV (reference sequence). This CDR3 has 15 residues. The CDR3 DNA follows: TGTGCCAGCAGTCGTGGGACGCGAGGTATCTACGAGCAGTACTTC. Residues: CASSRGTRGIYEQYF.

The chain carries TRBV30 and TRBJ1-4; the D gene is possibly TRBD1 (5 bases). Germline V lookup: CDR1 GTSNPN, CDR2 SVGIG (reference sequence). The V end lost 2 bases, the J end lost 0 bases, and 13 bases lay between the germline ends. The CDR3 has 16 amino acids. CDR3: CAWSFGGLATNEKLFF. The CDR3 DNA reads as TGTGCCTGGAGTTTCGGGGGATTGGCAACTAATGAAAAACTGTTTTTT.

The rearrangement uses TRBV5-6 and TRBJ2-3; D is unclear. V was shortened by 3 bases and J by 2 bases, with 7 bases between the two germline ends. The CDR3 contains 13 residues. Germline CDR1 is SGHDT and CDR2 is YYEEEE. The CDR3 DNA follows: TGTGCCAGCAGCTGGATGGTCACAGATACGCAGTATTTT. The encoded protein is CASSWMVTDTQYF.

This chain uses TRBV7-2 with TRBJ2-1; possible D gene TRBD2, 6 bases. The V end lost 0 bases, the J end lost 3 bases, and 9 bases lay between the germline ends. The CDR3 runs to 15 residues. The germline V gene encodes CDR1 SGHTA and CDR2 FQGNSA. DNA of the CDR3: TGTGCCAGCAGCTTAGCGAGTAGCGGCTACAATGAGCAGTTCTTC. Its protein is CASSLASSGYNEQFF.

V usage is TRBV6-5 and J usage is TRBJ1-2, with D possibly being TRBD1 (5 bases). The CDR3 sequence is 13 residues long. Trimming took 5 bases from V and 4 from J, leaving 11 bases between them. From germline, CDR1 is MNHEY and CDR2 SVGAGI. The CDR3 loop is CASSDQGIYGYTF. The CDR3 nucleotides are TGTGCCAGCAGTGATCAGGGTATCTATGGCTACACCTTC.

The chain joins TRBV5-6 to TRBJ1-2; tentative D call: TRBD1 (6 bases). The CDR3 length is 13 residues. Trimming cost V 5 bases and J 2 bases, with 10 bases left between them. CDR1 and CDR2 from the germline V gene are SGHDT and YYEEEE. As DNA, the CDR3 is TGTGCCAGCAGGGCAGGGGTGAACTATGGCTACACCTTC. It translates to CASRAGVNYGYTF.

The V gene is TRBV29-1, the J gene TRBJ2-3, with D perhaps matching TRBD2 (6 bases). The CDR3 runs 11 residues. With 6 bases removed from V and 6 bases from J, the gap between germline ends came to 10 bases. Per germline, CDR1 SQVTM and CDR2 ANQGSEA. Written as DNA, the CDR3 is TGCAGCGTGCGACTAGACGATACGCAGTATTTT. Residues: CSVRLDDTQYF.

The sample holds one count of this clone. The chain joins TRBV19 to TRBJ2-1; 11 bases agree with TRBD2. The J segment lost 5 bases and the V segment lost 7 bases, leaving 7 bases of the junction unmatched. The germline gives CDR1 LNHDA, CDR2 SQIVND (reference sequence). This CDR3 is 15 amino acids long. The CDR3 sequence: CASKSTSGRHNEQFF. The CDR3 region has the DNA TGTGCCAGTAAGTCCACTAGCGGGAGACACAATGAGCAGTTCTTC. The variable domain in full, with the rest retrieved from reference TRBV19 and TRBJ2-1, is DGGITQSPKYLFRKEGQNVTLSCEQNLNHDAMYWYRQDPGQGLRLIYYSQIVNDFQKGDIAEGYSVSREKKESFPLTVTSAQKNPTAFYLCASKSTSGRHNEQFFGPGTRLTVL.

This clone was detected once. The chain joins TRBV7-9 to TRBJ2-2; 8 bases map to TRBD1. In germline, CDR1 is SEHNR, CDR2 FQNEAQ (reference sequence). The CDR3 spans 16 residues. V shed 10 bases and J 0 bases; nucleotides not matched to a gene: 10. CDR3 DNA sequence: TGTGCCACTCGGGGGACAGGAGGAGCGAACACCGGGGAGCTGTTTTTT. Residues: CATRGTGGANTGELFF.

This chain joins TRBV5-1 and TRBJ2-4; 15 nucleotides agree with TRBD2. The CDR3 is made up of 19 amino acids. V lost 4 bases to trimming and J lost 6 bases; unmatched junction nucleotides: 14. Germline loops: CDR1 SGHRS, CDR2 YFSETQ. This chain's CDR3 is CASSQRTSGRALLGNIQYF. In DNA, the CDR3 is TGCGCCAGCAGCCAAAGGACTAGCGGGAGGGCCCTGCTGGGAAACATTCAGTACTTC.

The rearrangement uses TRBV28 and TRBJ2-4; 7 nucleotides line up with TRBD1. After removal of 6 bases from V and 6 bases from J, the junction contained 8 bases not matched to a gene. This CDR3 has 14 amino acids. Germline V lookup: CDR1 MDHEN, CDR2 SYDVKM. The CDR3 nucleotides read TGTGCCAGCAGGCCACAGGGGTACCCAAACATTCAGTACTTC. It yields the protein CASRPQGYPNIQYF.

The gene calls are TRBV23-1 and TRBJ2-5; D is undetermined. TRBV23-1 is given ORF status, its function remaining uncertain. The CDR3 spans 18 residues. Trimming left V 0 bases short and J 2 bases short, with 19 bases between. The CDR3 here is CASSQSNRRQALQETQYF. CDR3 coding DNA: TGCGCCAGCAGTCAATCGAATCGTAGGCAGGCTCTACAAGAGACCCAGTACTTC.

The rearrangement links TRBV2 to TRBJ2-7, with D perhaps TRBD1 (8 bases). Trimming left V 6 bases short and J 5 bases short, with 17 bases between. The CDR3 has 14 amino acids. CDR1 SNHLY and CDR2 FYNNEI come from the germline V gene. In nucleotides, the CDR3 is TGTGCCAGCAGGAGAACAGGGGGAGGGGACGAGCAGTACTTC. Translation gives CASRRTGGGDEQYF. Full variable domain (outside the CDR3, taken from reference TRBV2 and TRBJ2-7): EPEVTQTPSHQVTQMGQEVILRCVPISNHLYFYWYRQILGQKVEFLVSFYNNEISEKSEIFDDQFSVERPDGSNFTLKIRSTKLEDSAMYFCASRRTGGGDEQYFGPGTRLTVT.

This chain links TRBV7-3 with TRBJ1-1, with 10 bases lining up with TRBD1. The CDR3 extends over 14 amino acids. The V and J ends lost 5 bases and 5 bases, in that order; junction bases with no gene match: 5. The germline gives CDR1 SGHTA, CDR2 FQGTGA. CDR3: CASSKDRGRTEAFF. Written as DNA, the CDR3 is TGTGCCAGCAGCAAGGACAGGGGGAGAACTGAAGCTTTCTTT.

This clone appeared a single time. The CDR3 DNA is TGTGCCAGCAGACCCTCGACAGGGTTCACAGATACGCAGTATTTT. As protein: CASRPSTGFTDTQYF. The rearrangement links TRBV28 to TRBJ2-3; 7 bases map to TRBD1. Germline V lookup: CDR1 MDHEN, CDR2 SYDVKM. The CDR3 runs 15 residues. J lost 2 bases, V lost 6 bases, and 8 bases had no gene match.

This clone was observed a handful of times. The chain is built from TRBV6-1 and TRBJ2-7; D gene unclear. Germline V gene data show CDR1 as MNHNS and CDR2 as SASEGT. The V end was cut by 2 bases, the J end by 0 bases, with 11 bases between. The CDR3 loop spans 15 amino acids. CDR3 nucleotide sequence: TGTGCCAGCAGTGAATTCCCGTCCAACTCCTACGAGCAGTACTTC. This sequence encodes CASSEFPSNSYEQYF.

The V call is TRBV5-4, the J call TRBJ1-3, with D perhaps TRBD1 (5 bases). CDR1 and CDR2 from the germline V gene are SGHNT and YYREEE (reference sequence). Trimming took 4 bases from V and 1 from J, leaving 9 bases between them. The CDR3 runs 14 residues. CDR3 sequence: CASSVRGSGNTIYF. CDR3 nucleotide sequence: TGTGCCAGCAGCGTAAGGGGTTCTGGAAACACCATATATTTT.

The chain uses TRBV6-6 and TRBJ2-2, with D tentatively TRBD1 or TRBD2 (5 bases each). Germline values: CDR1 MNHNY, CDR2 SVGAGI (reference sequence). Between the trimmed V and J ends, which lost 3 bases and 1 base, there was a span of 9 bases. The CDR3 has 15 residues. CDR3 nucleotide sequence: TGTGCCAGCAGTTATAGGGGAGAGAACACCGGGGAGCTGTTTTTT. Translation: CASSYRGENTGELFF.

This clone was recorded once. CDR3 amino acids: CASSQRTGEETQYF. CDR3 in DNA: TGTGCCAGCAGCCAACGAACAGGGGAAGAGACCCAGTACTTC. The chain is built from TRBV28 and TRBJ2-5; 7 bases match TRBD1. CDR1 is MDHEN and CDR2 is SYDVKM in the germline V gene. This CDR3 has 14 residues. V was pared by 6 bases and J by 3 bases, with 7 bases of the junction left unmatched.